This T cell receptor beta chain was identified during a study of human T cells and chemical hapten exposure. The wider study: DPC at 2% was the sensitizing agent, placed on approximately 2 cm by approximately 2 cm of upper inner arm skin.

In this sample, this clonotype turned up many times. CDR3 length: 17 amino acids. Trimming pared 4 bases from V and 5 bases from J, leaving 26 bases between. Per germline, CDR1 SQVTM and CDR2 ANQGSEA. Time point specified: pre-sensitization, week 0. The treatment denotes: therapeutic diphenylcyclopropenone sensitization with weekly scalp DPC. Sample donors consisted of patients with alopecia, aged 18 to 70 years, who were suitable for DPC. A single record per CDR3 protein comes from TCRdb applying MiXCR to the RACE reads. This sample has a few hundred thousand distinct CDR3 sequences, with 4.5% to 5.5% found just once.

The specimen was whole blood, collected in connection with sensitization to the hapten diphenylcyclopropenone (DPC). The clonotype comes from a young woman with alopecia areata. Some clones in this sample may be carry-over from other donors' samples. The gene calls are TRBV29-1 and TRBJ2-5; D unresolved. The DNA for the CDR3 is TGCAGCGTTGTCGATAGGGCTGGGGTAGACCTTGCGGAGACCCAGTACTTC. Translation gives CSVVDRAGVDLAETQYF.